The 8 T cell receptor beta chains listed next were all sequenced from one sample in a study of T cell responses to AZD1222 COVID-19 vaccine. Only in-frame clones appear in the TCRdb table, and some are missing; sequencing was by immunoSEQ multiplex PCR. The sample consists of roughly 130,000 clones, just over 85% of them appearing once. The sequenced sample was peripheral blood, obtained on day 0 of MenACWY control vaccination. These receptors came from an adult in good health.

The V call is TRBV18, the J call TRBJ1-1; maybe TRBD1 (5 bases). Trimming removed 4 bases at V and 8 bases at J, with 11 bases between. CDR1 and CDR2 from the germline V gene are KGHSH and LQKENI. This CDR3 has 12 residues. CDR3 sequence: CASSLAGTEAFF. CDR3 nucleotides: TGTGCCAGCTCACTTGCCGGGACGGAAGCTTTCTTT.

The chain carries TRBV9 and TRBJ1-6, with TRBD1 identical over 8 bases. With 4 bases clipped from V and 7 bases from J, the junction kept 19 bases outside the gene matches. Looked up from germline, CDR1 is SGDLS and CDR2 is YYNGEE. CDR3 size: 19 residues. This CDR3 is CASSNPPGGQATWNSPLHF. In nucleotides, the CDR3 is TGTGCCAGCAGCAACCCCCCAGGGGGCCAGGCAACCTGGAATTCACCCCTCCACTTT.

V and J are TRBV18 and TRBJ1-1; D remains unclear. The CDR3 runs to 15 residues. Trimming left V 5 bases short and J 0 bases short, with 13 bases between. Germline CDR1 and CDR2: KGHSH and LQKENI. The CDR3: CASSSQETVNTEAFF. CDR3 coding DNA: TGTGCCAGCTCATCCCAAGAGACGGTGAACACTGAAGCTTTCTTT.

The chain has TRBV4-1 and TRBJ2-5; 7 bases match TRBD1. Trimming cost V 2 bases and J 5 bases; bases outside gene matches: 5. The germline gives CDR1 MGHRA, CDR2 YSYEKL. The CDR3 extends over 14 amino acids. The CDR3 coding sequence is TGCGCCAGCAGCCAAAGGGGGCAGGGTGAGACCCAGTACTTC. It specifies CASSQRGQGETQYF.

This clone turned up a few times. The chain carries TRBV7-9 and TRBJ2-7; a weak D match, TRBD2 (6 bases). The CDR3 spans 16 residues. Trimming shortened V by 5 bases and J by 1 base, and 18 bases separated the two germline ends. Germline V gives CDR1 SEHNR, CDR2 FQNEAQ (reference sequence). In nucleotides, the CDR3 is TGTGCCAGCAGCCAATCCAGCGGGCAGCGATCCTACGAGCAGTACTTC. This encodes CASSQSSGQRSYEQYF.

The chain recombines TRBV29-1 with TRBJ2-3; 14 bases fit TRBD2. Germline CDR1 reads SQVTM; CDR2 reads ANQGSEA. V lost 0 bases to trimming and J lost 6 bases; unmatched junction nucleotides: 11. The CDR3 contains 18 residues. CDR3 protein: CSVEDLSPGLAGADTQYF. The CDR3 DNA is TGCAGCGTTGAAGATCTCTCTCCGGGACTAGCGGGAGCGGATACGCAGTATTTT.

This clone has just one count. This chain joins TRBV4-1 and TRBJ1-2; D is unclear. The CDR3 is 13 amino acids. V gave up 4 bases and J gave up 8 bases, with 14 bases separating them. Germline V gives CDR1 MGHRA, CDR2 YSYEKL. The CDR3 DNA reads TGCGCCAGCAGCCTCAGTCCCGAAAGGGGCTACACCTTC. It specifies CASSLSPERGYTF.

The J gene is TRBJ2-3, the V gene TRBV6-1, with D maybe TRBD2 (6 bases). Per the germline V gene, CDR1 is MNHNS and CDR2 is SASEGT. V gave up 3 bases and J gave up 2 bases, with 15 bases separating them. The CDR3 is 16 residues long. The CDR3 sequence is CASSELERAYTDTQYF. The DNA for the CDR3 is TGTGCCAGCAGTGAGCTCGAGCGGGCCTACACAGATACGCAGTATTTT.